This TCR beta chain was captured in a study of T cells in women clearing cervical HPV infection. Study in general: For cases, blood was sampled a median about 150 days after lesion detection, interquartile range 90 to 200 days. Study-level findings and limits: Combining TCR richness with V gene abundances gave approximately 0.8 AUC. Unknown T-cell numbers per sample may underlie the richness differences.

Trimming removed 7 bases from V and 4 bases from J, with 16 bases in between. The CDR3 totals 14 residues. CDR1 and CDR2 from the germline V gene are MNHEY and SVGEGT. On this clone itself: Its matching antigen is unknown. Read sequence stops 3 residues before the CDR3 end, and the germline J gene provides the missing end.

Produced via immunoSEQ multiplex PCR; TCRdb's table is partial and in-frame only. The sample spans 40,000 to 45,000 clones; the ten largest clones claim 0.95% to 1.5%. MY09/MY11 PCR detected cervical HPV DNA; dot-blot assigned genotypes. The rearrangement joins TRBV6-2 or TRBV6-3 to TRBJ2-5, with D tentatively TRBD1 (6 bases). The source is a woman aged 18-70 years with a cervical HPV16 infection that either progressed to CIN3+ or cleared (not recorded which). Sequenced material: blood buffy coat. Incomplete CDR3 DNA: TGTGCCAGCACGCACAGGGTGGGTGGAGAGACC. The encoded protein is CASTHRVGGET. The whole CDR3 protein is CASTHRVGGETQYF.